The 10 T cell receptor beta chains below were found in one sample sequenced in a study of beta chain features in type 1 diabetes. Study-level points and caveats: People with Type 1 diabetes carried modestly yet significantly shorter TCRB CDR3s in all four CD4+ subsets.

The antigens these receptors bind are not known. As every portion of the isolated RNA was reverse transcribed, the sequencing read expressed TCRB transcripts. Assay used: immunoSEQ multiplex PCR; TCRdb lists only in-frame clones, some missing. Found here are a few hundred thousand clones, approximately 15% of them singletons; the top ten hold around 0.015%. Sequencing was carried out using naive CD4+ T cells from blood. All receptors come from a man aged 18-30 years with type 1 diabetes.

This clone was observed a handful of times. The V and J genes are TRBV7-9 and TRBJ1-4, with a tentative D call TRBD1 (6 bases). The V and J ends lost 5 bases and 0 bases respectively, with 13 bases between them. The CDR3 has 16 amino acids. Germline loops: CDR1 SEHNR, CDR2 FQNEAQ (reference sequence). The DNA of the CDR3 is TGTGCCAGCAGCCTACCGACAGGCTCAACTAATGAAAAACTGTTTTTT. Translated, it gives CASSLPTGSTNEKLFF.

This clone was counted a few times. The V and J genes are TRBV19 and TRBJ1-4; no clear D gene. V was trimmed by 6 bases and J by 8 bases, leaving 7 bases between them. The CDR3 loop spans 11 amino acids. Germline CDR1 reads LNHDA; CDR2 reads SQIVND (reference sequence). CDR3 coding DNA: TGTGCCAGTAGGTCGGGGGAAAAACTGTTTTTT. Translating it yields CASRSGEKLFF.

V and J are TRBV5-6 and TRBJ2-5; the D gene is possibly TRBD1 (7 bases). In germline, CDR1 is SGHDT, CDR2 YYEEEE. This CDR3 contains 18 residues. The V gene lost 2 bases and the J gene lost 1 base, with 21 bases spanning the gap. The DNA of the CDR3 is TGTGCCAGCAGCTTCCTGCAGGGGGGACTCCCCGCCCAAGAGACCCAGTACTTC. Its protein is CASSFLQGGLPAQETQYF.

This clone was observed a handful of times. The CDR3 DNA reads TGTGCCAGCAGCTCTCAGCGGGCCACAGATACGCAGTATTTT. It encodes CASSSQRATDTQYF. This rearrangement joins TRBV11-2 to TRBJ2-3, with a weak D call TRBD2 (6 bases). Germline V lookup: CDR1 SGHAT, CDR2 FQNNGV. The CDR3 extends over 14 amino acids. Trimming pared 4 bases from V and 2 bases from J, leaving 10 bases between. The full variable domain, its missing parts supplied by reference TRBV11-2 and TRBJ2-3, is EAGVAQSPRYKIIEKRQSVAFWCNPISGHATLYWYQQILGQGPKLLIQFQNNGVVDDSQLPKDRFSAERLKGVDSTLKIQPAKLEDSAVYLCASSSQRATDTQYFGPGTRLTVL.

The CDR3 sequence: CASTNPIGNEQFF. The CDR3, as DNA: TGTGCCAGTACCAACCCAATCGGCAATGAGCAGTTCTTC. The gene calls are TRBV19 and TRBJ2-1; no definite D call. The germline CDR1 and CDR2 sequences are LNHDA and SQIVND (reference sequence). Deletions cut 7 bases from V and 6 bases from J, with 13 bases between. The CDR3 length is 13 residues.

This clone was detected only a few times. The chain joins TRBV7-8 to TRBJ1-4, with a tentative D call TRBD1 (6 bases). From germline, CDR1 is SGHVS and CDR2 FQNEAQ. The CDR3 runs 16 residues. V lost 1 base and J 6 bases, leaving 15 bases between the germline ends. CDR3 DNA sequence: TGTGCCAGCAGCTTAGTGGTCACAGGGTCCCATGAAAAACTGTTTTTT. Translation gives CASSLVVTGSHEKLFF.

This chain links TRBV28 with TRBJ2-5, with 7 bases identical to TRBD1. The V gene's germline CDR1 is MDHEN and CDR2 SYDVKM. This CDR3 has 15 residues. With 3 bases clipped from V and 5 bases from J, the junction kept 9 bases outside the gene matches. Written as DNA, the CDR3 is TGTGCCAGCAGTTTCCTAAACAGGGGCCGGGAGACCCAGTACTTC. Encoded protein: CASSFLNRGRETQYF.

CDR3 loop: CAWIRSPSNEQYF. CDR3 bases: TGTGCCTGGATTCGGTCCCCTAGCAACGAGCAGTACTTC. The chain is built from TRBV30 and TRBJ2-7; perhaps TRBD2 as D (5 bases). V was cut by 4 bases and J by 5 bases, with 15 bases left in between. Germline V CDR1 and CDR2: GTSNPN, SVGIG (reference sequence). This CDR3 contains 13 residues.

This clone has just a few counts. The chain combines TRBV5-4 with TRBJ1-2, with 11 bases lining up with TRBD1. Losses at the gene ends were 4 bases for V and 3 bases for J; bases not matched to a gene: 8. The CDR3 covers 16 residues. The germline CDR1 and CDR2 sequences are SGHNT and YYREEE (reference sequence). CDR3 in DNA: TGTGCCAGCAGCCCGCCGGGACAGGGGGAATACTATGGCTACACCTTC. This translates into CASSPPGQGEYYGYTF.

This sequence joins TRBV29-1 and TRBJ2-7, with D perhaps TRBD1 (5 bases). This CDR3 spans 11 amino acids. Per germline, CDR1 SQVTM and CDR2 ANQGSEA. V shed 5 bases and J shed 6 bases, with 11 bases lying between them. The CDR3 is CSVHQGGEQYF. The CDR3 nucleotides are TGCAGCGTTCACCAGGGCGGCGAGCAGTACTTC.